The sequence of this T cell receptor beta chain was determined in a study of tumor-infiltrating lymphocytes in primary liver carcinoma. Worth noting for this clonotype: A read error may account for a junction end that differs from germline.

Germline V gene data show CDR1 as SGHAT and CDR2 as FQNNGV. The CDR3 is 14 amino acids. Germline DNA was extracted alongside blood RNA, which was obtained from unsorted whole blood. TCR beta cDNA was reverse-transcribed from 500 to 550 ng of total RNA. The reaction used a constant-region primer and ProtoScript II reverse transcriptase. Slightly modified ARM-PCR with three nested multiplex PCR rounds yielded TCR beta libraries. The first two PCR rounds used TRBV1-TRBV30 forward primers with a C-beta reverse primer, about 10 cycles each. From the multiplex PCR reads, TCRdb called clonotypes with MiXCR, one entry per CDR3 protein. The table shows more than 150,000 distinct CDR3 sequences, with about 60% occurring only once.

The chain employs TRBV11-2 and TRBJ2-5, with a weak D call TRBD1 (6 bases). The sequence was collected from a man aged 35-49 years with primary liver carcinoma and hepatitis B virus infection. Sequenced sample: peripheral blood. The chain's CDR3 is CVSSANRAQETQYF. CDR3 DNA: TGTGTCAGCAGCGCCAACAGGGCCCAAGAGACCCAGTACTTC.